The present T cell receptor beta chain was sequenced within a study of T cell responses to AZD1222 COVID-19 vaccine. Study as a whole: Second doses that came at about 4 or about 12 weeks were put together. Study observations and caveats: Recipients of AZD1222 seropositive at baseline numbered only 6 or 7.

As for this clone: As yet, its antigen is unknown.

This table comes from immunoSEQ multiplex PCR, and its TCRdb copy is limited to in-frame clones, with some not included. This table holds some 180,000 clones, roughly 92% found once. The receptor was isolated from an adult in good health. Material: peripheral blood, obtained on day 0 of AZD1222 vaccination.

Here the CDR3 DNA reads TGTGCCAGCAGCCGGTGGACTACCTCCTATAATTCACCCCTCCACTTT. Protein product: CASSRWTTSYNSPLHF. The chain carries TRBV7-2 and TRBJ1-6; D ambiguous. This CDR3 is built from 16 residues. Germline-derived CDR1 and CDR2 are SGHTA and FQGNSA. V gave up 5 bases and J gave up 0 bases, with 11 bases separating them.